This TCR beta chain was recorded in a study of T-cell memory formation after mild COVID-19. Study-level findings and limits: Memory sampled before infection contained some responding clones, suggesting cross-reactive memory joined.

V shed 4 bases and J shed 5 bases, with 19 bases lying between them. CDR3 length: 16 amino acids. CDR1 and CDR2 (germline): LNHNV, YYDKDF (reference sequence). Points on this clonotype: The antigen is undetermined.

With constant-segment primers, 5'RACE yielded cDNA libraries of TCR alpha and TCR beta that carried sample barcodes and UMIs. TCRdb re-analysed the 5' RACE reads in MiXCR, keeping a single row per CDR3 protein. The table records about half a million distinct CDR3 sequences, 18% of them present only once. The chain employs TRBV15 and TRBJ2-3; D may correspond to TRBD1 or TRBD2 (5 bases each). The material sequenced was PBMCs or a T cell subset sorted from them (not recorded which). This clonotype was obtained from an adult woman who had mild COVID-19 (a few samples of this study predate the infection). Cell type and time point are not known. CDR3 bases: TGTGCCACCAGCACTCTACAGGCGGGTCCCCGAGATACGCAGTATTTT. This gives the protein CATSTLQAGPRDTQYF.